This entry concerns a single TCR beta chain. The antigen is unknown. The sample belongs to a study of cytomegalovirus exposure and HLA in healthy donors. The study, taken as a whole, reports: The study put roughly 160 TCR beta chains on its list as cytomegalovirus-associated. Some V segments (TRBV6-2 and TRBV6-3 among them) were excluded as indistinguishable. Despite most TCR sequences being rare, some public TCRs occurred in many donors. CMV serostatus was the only immune exposure information that was available.

With 60 Vbeta and 13 Jbeta primers, the PCR was carried out. Repertoires were generated with immunoSEQ multiplex PCR, while TCRdb's copy carries only in-frame clones and drops some. The specimen's table records roughly 70,000 clones. Deletions cut 4 bases from V and 8 bases from J, with 21 bases between. This CDR3 comprises 16 residues. Germline-derived CDR1 and CDR2 are MNHNY and SVGAGI (reference sequence). The chain employs TRBV6-6 and TRBJ2-1, with D possibly TRBD2 on 6 matching bases. Sequencing was carried out using PBMCs. This clonotype was obtained from a man in his forties in good health and CMV-seronegative. CDR3 residues: CASSSPHELTSYEQFF. The CDR3 nucleotides read TGTGCCAGCAGTTCCCCCCACGAATTGACTAGTTATGAGCAGTTCTTC.